These T cell receptor beta chains were read from a single sample in a study of cytomegalovirus exposure and HLA in healthy donors. Only in-frame clones appear in the TCRdb table, and some are missing; sequencing was by immunoSEQ multiplex PCR. The table has around 150,000 clones, about 81% seen once. Material: PBMCs. All receptors derive from a young woman in good health and CMV-seronegative. Each CDR3 is given with its conserved first and last residue. The D gene is left open where the match is weak. For some rows the clone size is stated as once, few or many, or as a class when expanded; others skip it.

CDR3 DNA,CDR3 protein,D gene,V gene,J gene,clone size
TGTGCCAGCAGCTTGACAGGGTTGGAGACCCAGTACTTC,CASSLTGLETQYF,TRBD1,TRBV7-2,TRBJ2-5,few
TGTGCCAGCAGTCCTAGCGGGATCAGCTCCTACAATGAGCAGTTCTTC,CASSPSGISSYNEQFF,TRBD2,TRBV6-6,TRBJ2-1,-
TGTGCCAGCAGCTTAGGCCCTAGGACTAGCGGGCTCTTC,CASSLGPRTSGLF,TRBD2,TRBV7-9,TRBJ2-1,few
TGCGCCAGCAGCCAACCAATCCGGACAGGGGGTGGGACTGAAGCTTTCTTT,CASSQPIRTGGGTEAFF,TRBD1,TRBV4-1,TRBJ1-1,-
TGTGCCAGCAGTGTGGGGGGGCCCCTCTACGAGCAGTACTTC,CASSVGGPLYEQYF,-,TRBV6-1,TRBJ2-7,-
TGTGCCAGCAGCTCGACAGGGGAGCAGTTCTTC,CASSSTGEQFF,TRBD1,TRBV7-3,TRBJ2-1,-
TGTGCCAGCAGCCCGGGACAGGGAACCTATGGCTACACCTTC,CASSPGQGTYGYTF,TRBD1,TRBV2,TRBJ1-2,-
TGTGCCAGCAGCTTGGGAGAGTTCACAGATACGCAGTATTTT,CASSLGEFTDTQYF,-,TRBV5-4,TRBJ2-3,-
TGTGCCAGCAGTAACGAGGCGGGGGGCTCTGAAGCTTTCTTT,CASSNEAGGSEAFF,-,TRBV6-1,TRBJ1-1,-
TGTGCCAGCAGCGTAGCGTCTAGCGGGAAGAACAATGAGCAGTTCTTC,CASSVASSGKNNEQFF,TRBD2,TRBV9,TRBJ2-1,-
TGTGCCAGCAGACCCCAGGGGGGGAACACTGAAGCTTTCTTT,CASRPQGGNTEAFF,TRBD1,TRBV6-6,TRBJ1-1,-
TGTGCCAGCAGGTCGAAACAGGGAAGCACAGATACGCAGTATTTT,CASRSKQGSTDTQYF,-,TRBV4-2,TRBJ2-3,-
TGTGCCAGTAGTATTATCTTAGGGGAACATAGCAATCAGCCCCAGCATTTT,CASSIILGEHSNQPQHF,-,TRBV19,TRBJ1-5,-
TGTGCCAGCAGCATCAGCGGGGGGGCCCCAGAGACCCAGTACTTC,CASSISGGAPETQYF,TRBD2,TRBV9,TRBJ2-5,-
TGTGCCAGCAGCTTAGGTCCGCTAGCGGCCGGCTCCTACGAGCAGTACTTC,CASSLGPLAAGSYEQYF,TRBD2,TRBV7-6,TRBJ2-7,-
TGTGCCAGCAGCCGAACCGGGACAGGGGGTGAAAAACTGTTTTTT,CASSRTGTGGEKLFF,TRBD1,TRBV7-2,TRBJ1-4,-
TGTGCCAGCAGCCAAGAGTTTACGGGAGGGACTGGCTACACCTTC,CASSQEFTGGTGYTF,-,TRBV4-2,TRBJ1-2,few
TGTGCCAGCAGCTTCTTTGGGGGCGCGGATACGCAGTATTTT,CASSFFGGADTQYF,-,TRBV7-3,TRBJ2-3,-
TGTGCCAGCACCAGCTCTGGGGCCAACGTCCTGACTTTC,CASTSSGANVLTF,-,TRBV27,TRBJ2-6,-
TGTGCCAGCAGTGTGCCCGGGACAGGGAGCTCCTACGAGCAGTACTTC,CASSVPGTGSSYEQYF,TRBD1,TRBV28,TRBJ2-7,-
TGCGCCAGCAGCCAGGGACAGAAAACCTACGAGCAGTACTTC,CASSQGQKTYEQYF,TRBD1,TRBV5-1,TRBJ2-7,-
TGTGCCATCGTGAACGGTAGCAATCAGCCCCAGCATTTT,CAIVNGSNQPQHF,-,TRBV5-4,TRBJ1-5,-
TGCGCCAGCAGCGTGGGGTTTCGGGGGACCGGCTACGAGCAGTACTTC,CASSVGFRGTGYEQYF,-,TRBV5-1,TRBJ2-7,-
TGCGCCAGCAGCCCGGGACAGCTTTCCTACGAGCAGTACTTC,CASSPGQLSYEQYF,TRBD1,TRBV5-1,TRBJ2-7,-
TGTGCCAGCAGTTACGGGCCGAATCAGCCCCAGCATTTT,CASSYGPNQPQHF,-,TRBV6-6,TRBJ1-5,-
TGTGCCAGCGGAAGGACAGTCTACAATGAGCAGTTCTTC,CASGRTVYNEQFF,-,TRBV6-5,TRBJ2-1,-
TGTGCCAGTACGGAACGGACAGGGAGAGGCTACACCTTC,CASTERTGRGYTF,TRBD1,TRBV19,TRBJ1-2,-
TGTGCCACCAGCAGAGAGGGGGCGGGTGAAAAACTGTTTTTT,CATSREGAGEKLFF,-,TRBV15,TRBJ1-4,few
TGTGCCAGCAGGCCAGATGGTTCAACCTACGAGCAGTACTTC,CASRPDGSTYEQYF,-,TRBV6-5,TRBJ2-7,-
TGTTCCAGCAGCGTAGAACAGGGGCAGGGGTACAATGAGCAGTTCTTC,CSSSVEQGQGYNEQFF,TRBD1,TRBV7-3,TRBJ2-1,-
TGTGCCAGCAGCGTCGACAGGGCCAACACTGAAGCTTTCTTT,CASSVDRANTEAFF,TRBD1,TRBV7-9,TRBJ1-1,few
TGTGCCAGCAGCCCCCCAGGGGAGGGTCAGCCCCAGCATTTT,CASSPPGEGQPQHF,-,TRBV7-9,TRBJ1-5,-
TGTGCCAGTAGTATCGGAGCCCGACAGGGCAGCTATGGCTACACCTTC,CASSIGARQGSYGYTF,TRBD1,TRBV19,TRBJ1-2,-
TGTGCCAGCAGATTCGACAGACGCTCTGGAAACACCATATATTTT,CASRFDRRSGNTIYF,-,TRBV2,TRBJ1-3,-
TGTGCCAGCAGTTTCTCAGGGCGAACCTACGAGCAGTACTTC,CASSFSGRTYEQYF,-,TRBV28,TRBJ2-7,-
TGCGCCAGCAGCCAAGAGTTGCGGGAGGGTACCGGGGAGCTGTTTTTT,CASSQELREGTGELFF,TRBD2,TRBV4-1,TRBJ2-2,-
TGTGCCAGCAGCTTGAGGAGAGGATCCAATGAAAAACTGTTTTTT,CASSLRRGSNEKLFF,-,TRBV5-5,TRBJ1-4,-
TGTGCCAGCTCACGAATTAAGACAGGCCGAAACATTCAGTACTTC,CASSRIKTGRNIQYF,-,TRBV18,TRBJ2-4,-
TGTGCCAGCAGCCTGGGACTAGCGGCAATCACAGATACGCAGTATTTT,CASSLGLAAITDTQYF,TRBD2,TRBV7-3,TRBJ2-3,-
TGTGCCAGCAGCTTAACTACCTCGGTGGAGCAGTACTTC,CASSLTTSVEQYF,-,TRBV11-2,TRBJ2-7,-